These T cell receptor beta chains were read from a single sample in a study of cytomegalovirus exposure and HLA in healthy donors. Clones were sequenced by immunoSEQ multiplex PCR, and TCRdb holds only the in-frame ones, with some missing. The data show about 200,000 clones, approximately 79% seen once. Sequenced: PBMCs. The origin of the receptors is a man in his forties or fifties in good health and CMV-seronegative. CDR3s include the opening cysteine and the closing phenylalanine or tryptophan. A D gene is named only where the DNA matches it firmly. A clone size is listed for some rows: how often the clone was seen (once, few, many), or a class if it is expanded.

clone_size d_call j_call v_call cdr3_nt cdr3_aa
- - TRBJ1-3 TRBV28 TGTGCCAGCAGTGACCTGGGGAGTCTGGTCCAAGCCATATATTTT CASSDLGSLVQAIYF
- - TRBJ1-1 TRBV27 TGTGCCAGCAGTTTACAGGGGAAAACGAACACTGAAGCTTTCTTT CASSLQGKTNTEAFF
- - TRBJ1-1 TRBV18 TGTGCCAGCTCACCACCGGTCTGGGAGGGCACTGAAGCTTTCTTT CASSPPVWEGTEAFF
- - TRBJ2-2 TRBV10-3 TGTGCCATCAGTGAGTCTGGACAGACAGCGAACACCGGGGAGCTGTTTTTT CAISESGQTANTGELFF
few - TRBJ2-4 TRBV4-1 TGCGCCAGCAGCCAAGATCTCCAGGGGTTACCCAAAAACATTCAGTACTTC CASSQDLQGLPKNIQYF
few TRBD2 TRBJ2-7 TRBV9 TGTGCCAGCAGCGTAGACGGGAGGTACGAGCAGTACTTC CASSVDGRYEQYF
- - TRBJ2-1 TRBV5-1 TGCGCCAGCAGCTATGACACTTCCTACAATGAGCAGTTCTTC CASSYDTSYNEQFF
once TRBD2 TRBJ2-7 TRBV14 TGTGCCAGCAGCCGCGCCGGACTAGCGGGATTTAACGAGCAGTACTTC CASSRAGLAGFNEQYF
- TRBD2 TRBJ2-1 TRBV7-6 TGTGCCAGCAGCTTAGGGAGCCGGGCTAGCGGTTACAATGAGCAGTTCTTC CASSLGSRASGYNEQFF
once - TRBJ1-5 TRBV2 TGTGCCAGCAGCGTATACAGAGATCAGCCCCAGCATTTT CASSVYRDQPQHF
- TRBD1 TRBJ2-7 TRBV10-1 TGCGCCAGCAGTGAAAACAGGGGGTTTTCTCCCCACCTGGCCTACGAGCAGTACTTC CASSENRGFSPHLAYEQYF
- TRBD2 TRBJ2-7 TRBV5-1 TGCGCCAGCAGCGTTAGCGGGAGGGACTCCTACGAGCAGTACTTC CASSVSGRDSYEQYF
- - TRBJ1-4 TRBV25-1 TGTGCCAGCAGTGAAACAGGGAGAGAAAAACTGTTTTTT CASSETGREKLFF
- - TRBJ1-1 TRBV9 TGTGCCAGCAGCCTCCGAGCAGGGATGGGCGCTGAAGCTTTCTTT CASSLRAGMGAEAFF
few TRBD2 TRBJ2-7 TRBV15 TGTGCCACCAGCAGAACCTTAAGCGGGAACATCTACGAGCAGTACTTC CATSRTLSGNIYEQYF
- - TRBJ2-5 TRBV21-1 TGTGCCAGCAGCAAGGGGAGACAGGGGCTGTGGGAGACCCAGTACTTC CASSKGRQGLWETQYF
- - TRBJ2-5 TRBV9 TGTGCCAGCAGCGTATCACGGGTCCAAGAGACCCAGTACTTC CASSVSRVQETQYF
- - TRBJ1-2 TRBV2 TGTGCCAGCAGCCTCACAGGGTATGACTATGGCTACACCTTC CASSLTGYDYGYTF
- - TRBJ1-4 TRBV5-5 TGTGCCAGCAGCTCGGCCTTCTGGGGGGCAACTAATGAAAAACTGTTTTTT CASSSAFWGATNEKLFF
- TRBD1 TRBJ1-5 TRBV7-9 TGTGCCAGCAGCCCCGGGATTGACAGGGGGCTTCAGCCCCAGCATTTT CASSPGIDRGLQPQHF
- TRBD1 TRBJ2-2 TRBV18 TGTGCCAGCTCACCAACGGGACAGGCACCGTCCGGGGAGCTGTTTTTT CASSPTGQAPSGELFF
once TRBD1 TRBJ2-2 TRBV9 TGTGCCAGCAGCCTGAACAGGGGTGCCGGGGAGCTGTTTTTT CASSLNRGAGELFF
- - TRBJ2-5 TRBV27 TGTGCCAGCAGTTTATCATTAGCGGTAAATACGGAGCAGTACTTC CASSLSLAVNTEQYF
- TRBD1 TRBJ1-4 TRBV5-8 TGTGCCAGCAGCCGCGACAGGGGCAATGAAAAACTGTTTTTT CASSRDRGNEKLFF
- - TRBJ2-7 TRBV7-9 TGTGCCAGCAGCCCGGGATACGAGCAGTACTTC CASSPGYEQYF
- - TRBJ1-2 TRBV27 TGTGCCAGCAGCCGTATACAGGGTACAGATGGCTACACCTTC CASSRIQGTDGYTF
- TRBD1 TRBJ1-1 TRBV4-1 TGCGCCAGCAGCCAAGGCCCAGGGGGAGGAATGAACACTGAAGCTTTCTTT CASSQGPGGGMNTEAFF
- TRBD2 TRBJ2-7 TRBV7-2 TGTGCCAGCACACGGACTAGCGGGATCCCGGGCGAGCAGTACTTC CASTRTSGIPGEQYF
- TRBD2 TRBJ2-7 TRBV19 TGTGCCAGTATGAGGGGAGCGGGAGCCTACGAGCAGTACTTC CASMRGAGAYEQYF
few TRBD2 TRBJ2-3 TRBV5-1 TGCGCCAGCAGCTTGAGGACTAGCGGGATTGATACGCAGTATTTT CASSLRTSGIDTQYF
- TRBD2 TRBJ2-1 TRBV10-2 TGCGCCAGCAGAGAGTGGCTAGCGGGAGACAATGAGCAGTTCTTC CASREWLAGDNEQFF
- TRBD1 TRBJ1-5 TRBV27 TGTGCCAGCAGAAAACAGGGGGCAGATCAGCCCCAGCATTTT CASRKQGADQPQHF
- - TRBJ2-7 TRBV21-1 TGTGCCAGCATCTCCTGGGGCACCGCCGGCGAGCAGTACTTC CASISWGTAGEQYF
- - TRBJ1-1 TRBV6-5 TGTGCCAGCAGTTACTCGTCGGCAGCGTCGAACACTGAAGCTTTCTTT CASSYSSAASNTEAFF
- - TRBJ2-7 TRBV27 TGTGCCACCGGATATGGCGGCAGCTCCTACGAGCAGTACTTC CATGYGGSSYEQYF
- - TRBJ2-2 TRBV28 TGTGCCAGCAACGTTTTCGACTTAACCACCGGGGAGCTGTTTTTT CASNVFDLTTGELFF
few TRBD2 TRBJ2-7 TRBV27 TGTGCCAGCAGGACTAGCGGAGCCCACCGCAGCGAGCAGTACTTC CASRTSGAHRSEQYF
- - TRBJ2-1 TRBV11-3 TGTGCCAGCAGCCGGAGTTTGGGTAATGAGCAGTTCTTC CASSRSLGNEQFF
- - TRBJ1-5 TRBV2 TGTGCCAGCAGACTCCGCAGGGATAGCAATCAGCCCCAGCATTTT CASRLRRDSNQPQHF
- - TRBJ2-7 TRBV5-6 TGTGCCAGCAGCGCCGGGACTCAATCCTACGAGCAGTACTTC CASSAGTQSYEQYF